The 3 T cell receptor beta chains presented below share a single source sample, sequenced in a study of blood T cells in healthy people across ages. The second PCR ran about 6 to 12 cycles with a sample-barcoded 5' primer and J-beta primers. TCRdb itself ran the 5' RACE reads through MiXCR, one entry per CDR3 protein. The table records about 680,000 distinct CDR3 sequences, 49% of them present only once. Sequencing was performed on blood. Receptor source: a woman aged 55 to 70 in good health.

The chain employs TRBV20-1 and TRBJ2-5; D is unresolved. The J call may not be correct, given that the DNA end is closer to TRBJ2-7. CDR1 is DFQATT and CDR2 is SNEGSKA in the germline V gene (reference sequence). CDR3 size: 10 residues. The CDR3 here is CSAAVDEQYF. CDR3 nucleotide sequence: TGCAGTGCGGCGGTCGACGAGCAGTACTTC.

V is TRBV29-1 and J is TRBJ2-3; 8 nucleotides line up with TRBD1. Losses at the gene ends were 6 bases for V and 1 base for J; bases not matched to a gene: 6. The CDR3 sequence is 14 residues long. Looked up from germline, CDR1 is SQVTM and CDR2 is ANQGSEA. The CDR3 loop reads CSVAPGQGTDTQYF. The CDR3 coding sequence is TGCAGCGTAGCCCCGGGACAGGGCACAGATACGCAGTATTTT.

The rearrangement uses TRBV6-6 and TRBJ2-7, with TRBD2 as a possible D gene (6 bases). CDR3 length: 14 amino acids. CDR1 and CDR2 from the germline V gene are MNHNY and SVGAGI (reference sequence). Trimming took off 5 bases at V and 5 bases at J, with 16 bases between the two ends. The CDR3 region has the DNA TGTGCCAGCAGTGACCCCGGAGGGCTTGACGAGCAGTACTTC. The encoded protein is CASSDPGGLDEQYF.